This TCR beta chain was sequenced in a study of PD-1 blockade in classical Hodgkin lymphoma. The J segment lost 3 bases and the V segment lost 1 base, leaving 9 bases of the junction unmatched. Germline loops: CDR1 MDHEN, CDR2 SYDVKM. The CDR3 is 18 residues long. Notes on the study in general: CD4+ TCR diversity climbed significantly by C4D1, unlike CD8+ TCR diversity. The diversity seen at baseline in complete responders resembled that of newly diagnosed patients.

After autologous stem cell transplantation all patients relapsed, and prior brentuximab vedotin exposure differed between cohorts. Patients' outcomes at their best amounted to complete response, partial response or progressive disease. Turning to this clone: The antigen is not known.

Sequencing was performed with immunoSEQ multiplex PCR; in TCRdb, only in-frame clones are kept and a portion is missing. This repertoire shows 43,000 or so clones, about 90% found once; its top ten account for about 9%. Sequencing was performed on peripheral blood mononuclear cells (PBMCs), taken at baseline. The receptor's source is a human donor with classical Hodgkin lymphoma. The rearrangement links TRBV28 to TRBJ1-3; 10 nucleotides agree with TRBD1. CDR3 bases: TGTGCCAGCAGTTTATCCCTTAGACAGGGGGCAGGTGGAAACACCATATATTTT. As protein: CASSLSLRQGAGGNTIYF.